The rows below give T cell receptor beta chains drawn from one sample of a study of T cells in Graves' hyperthyroidism and ophthalmopathy. TCRdb used MiXCR to reprocess the multiplex PCR reads, holding one entry per CDR3 protein. The sample records fewer than 650,000 distinct CDR3 sequences, more than 11% being singletons. Input material: blood. The source of these receptors is a woman in her thirties with Graves' hyperthyroidism that later progressed to Graves' ophthalmopathy. Both conserved end residues are part of each CDR3. Fields, in order: J gene, V gene, D gene, clone size, CDR3 DNA, CDR3 protein. The D gene is left open where the match is weak. For some rows the clone size is stated as once, few or many, or as a class when expanded; others skip it.

j_call: TRBJ2-5
v_call: TRBV19
d_call: .
clone_size: few
cdr3_nt: TGTGCCAGTAGTATCGTGGCGGCCCAAGAGACCCAGTACTTC
cdr3_aa: CASSIVAAQETQYF

j_call: TRBJ1-5
v_call: TRBV28
d_call: TRBD1
clone_size: many
cdr3_nt: TGTGCCAGCAGCCCTCCCCCGACAGGGCGTCAGCCCCAGCATTTT
cdr3_aa: CASSPPPTGRQPQHF

j_call: TRBJ2-5
v_call: TRBV10-3
d_call: TRBD2
clone_size: many
cdr3_nt: TGTGCCACCTTGAGCGGGATTGTGGTGGAGACCCAGTACTTC
cdr3_aa: CATLSGIVVETQYF

j_call: TRBJ1-1
v_call: TRBV19
d_call: TRBD1
clone_size: .
cdr3_nt: TGTGCCAGTAGTGACAACAGGGGGCGCACTGAAGCTTTCTTT
cdr3_aa: CASSDNRGRTEAFF

j_call: TRBJ2-3
v_call: TRBV24-1
d_call: TRBD2
clone_size: .
cdr3_nt: TGTGCCACCAGTGACCCCGGGACTAGCGCCACAGATACGCAGTATTTT
cdr3_aa: CATSDPGTSATDTQYF

j_call: TRBJ2-1
v_call: TRBV20-1
d_call: .
clone_size: many
cdr3_nt: TGCAGTGCCATGGGACTGGGCGATGAGCAGTTCTTC
cdr3_aa: CSAMGLGDEQFF

j_call: TRBJ2-2
v_call: TRBV15
d_call: .
clone_size: many
cdr3_nt: TGTGCCACCAGCAGAGATATGGGAACTTCGAACACCGGGGAGCTGTTTTTT
cdr3_aa: CATSRDMGTSNTGELFF

j_call: TRBJ1-3
v_call: TRBV30
d_call: .
clone_size: many
cdr3_nt: TGTGCCTGGAGTGTACGCTCGTACCTTTCTGGAAACACCATATATTTT
cdr3_aa: CAWSVRSYLSGNTIYF

j_call: TRBJ2-7
v_call: TRBV15
d_call: .
clone_size: .
cdr3_nt: TGTGCCACCAGCAGAGGGGGGGGCAGGGTGGGCGAGCAGTACTTC
cdr3_aa: CATSRGGGRVGEQYF

j_call: TRBJ2-1
v_call: TRBV30
d_call: .
clone_size: many
cdr3_nt: TGTGCCTGGAGTAGCGGGACAATTGGACATGAGCAGTTCTTC
cdr3_aa: CAWSSGTIGHEQFF

j_call: TRBJ2-6
v_call: TRBV11-2
d_call: .
clone_size: many
cdr3_nt: TGTGCCAGCAGCTCTCCTACTGACAGGCTCGGGGCCAACGTCCTGACTTTC
cdr3_aa: CASSSPTDRLGANVLTF

j_call: TRBJ2-7
v_call: TRBV6-1
d_call: TRBD1
clone_size: many
cdr3_nt: TGTGCCAGCACGTACGGACAGGGTGCGTACGAGCAGTACTTC
cdr3_aa: CASTYGQGAYEQYF

j_call: TRBJ2-3
v_call: TRBV11-2
d_call: TRBD2
clone_size: many
cdr3_nt: TGTGCCAGCAGCTATAGCGGGAGCCCAGATACGCAGTATTTT
cdr3_aa: CASSYSGSPDTQYF

j_call: TRBJ1-1
v_call: TRBV4-1
d_call: .
clone_size: few
cdr3_nt: TGCGCCAGCAGCCAAGAGCCGCAGGTTTCTACTGAAGCTTTCTTT
cdr3_aa: CASSQEPQVSTEAFF

j_call: TRBJ1-2
v_call: TRBV29-1
d_call: .
clone_size: many
cdr3_nt: TGCAGCGTTGCAGTGGGGGGGAGAGGGTATGGCTACACCTTC
cdr3_aa: CSVAVGGRGYGYTF

j_call: TRBJ2-1
v_call: TRBV7-3
d_call: TRBD1
clone_size: many
cdr3_nt: TGTGCCAGCAGCTTAACCCCAGGGGGAGAAGACGACAATGAGCAGTTCTTC
cdr3_aa: CASSLTPGGEDDNEQFF

j_call: TRBJ1-3
v_call: TRBV5-1
d_call: TRBD1
clone_size: .
cdr3_nt: TGCGCCAGCAGCGAACAGGGGGCCCACGGAAACACCATATATTTT
cdr3_aa: CASSEQGAHGNTIYF

j_call: TRBJ2-7
v_call: TRBV20-1
d_call: TRBD1
clone_size: many
cdr3_nt: TGCAGTGCTAGGGCACTGGACAGGGGGTCTTACGAGCAGTACTTC
cdr3_aa: CSARALDRGSYEQYF

j_call: TRBJ1-2
v_call: TRBV18
d_call: .
clone_size: many
cdr3_nt: TGTGCCAGCTCACCGACGGGGGCTCATGGCTACACCTTC
cdr3_aa: CASSPTGAHGYTF

j_call: TRBJ2-1
v_call: TRBV30
d_call: TRBD2
clone_size: many
cdr3_nt: TGTGCCTGGAGTGACGGGCAACAACCCGGACTAGTTGAGGCCAATGAGCAGTTCTTC
cdr3_aa: CAWSDGQQPGLVEANEQFF

j_call: TRBJ1-5
v_call: TRBV28
d_call: .
clone_size: many
cdr3_nt: TGTGCCAGCAGTTTAAGGTCGTGGGGAATGAGCAATCAGCCCCAGCATTTT
cdr3_aa: CASSLRSWGMSNQPQHF

j_call: TRBJ2-3
v_call: TRBV9
d_call: .
clone_size: many
cdr3_nt: TGTGCCAGCAGCGTAGTTGGGACCCAACGCCGAGATACGCAGTATTTT
cdr3_aa: CASSVVGTQRRDTQYF

j_call: TRBJ2-3
v_call: TRBV18
d_call: .
clone_size: many
cdr3_nt: TGTGCCAGCAGTCCCGCAGATACGCAGTATTTT
cdr3_aa: CASSPADTQYF

j_call: TRBJ2-3
v_call: TRBV7-3
d_call: TRBD2
clone_size: few
cdr3_nt: TGTGCCAGCAGCTCGGGGGGAGATACGCGGTATTTT
cdr3_aa: CASSSGGDTRYF

j_call: TRBJ2-5
v_call: TRBV7-9
d_call: TRBD2
clone_size: .
cdr3_nt: TGTGCCAGCAGCCCCCGGGTAGCGGGGCCTCAAGAGGCCCAGTACTTC
cdr3_aa: CASSPRVAGPQEAQYF

j_call: TRBJ1-1
v_call: TRBV20-1
d_call: TRBD1
clone_size: .
cdr3_nt: TGCAGTGCTCCACCCGGGACAGCGAACACTGAAGCTTTCTTT
cdr3_aa: CSAPPGTANTEAFF

j_call: TRBJ2-7
v_call: TRBV28
d_call: TRBD2
clone_size: many
cdr3_nt: TGTGCCAGCAGTAGGCGGGAGCACTCCTACGAGCAGTACTTC
cdr3_aa: CASSRREHSYEQYF

j_call: TRBJ1-1
v_call: TRBV10-3
d_call: .
clone_size: many
cdr3_nt: TGTGCCATCAGGACCGCGGGAAAAGCGAACACTGAAGCTTTCTTT
cdr3_aa: CAIRTAGKANTEAFF

j_call: TRBJ2-3
v_call: TRBV7-9
d_call: TRBD2
clone_size: few
cdr3_nt: TGTGCCAGCAATGGAGCGGGATTAAGGACAGATACGCAGTATTTT
cdr3_aa: CASNGAGLRTDTQYF

j_call: TRBJ2-7
v_call: TRBV6-1
d_call: .
clone_size: few
cdr3_nt: TGTGCCAGCAGTGAAGAGTACGTGCCCAAAACTGCCGAGCGGTACTTC
cdr3_aa: CASSEEYVPKTAERYF

j_call: TRBJ2-1
v_call: TRBV27
d_call: .
clone_size: many
cdr3_nt: TGTGCCAGCAGTTTATTCCCCACTAGTTACAACAATGAGCAGTTCTTC
cdr3_aa: CASSLFPTSYNNEQFF

j_call: TRBJ2-3
v_call: TRBV6-2/TRBV6-3
d_call: TRBD2
clone_size: few
cdr3_nt: TGTGCCAGCACCACCGGGACTAGCGGGGTCGGTAAAGATACGCAGTATTTT
cdr3_aa: CASTTGTSGVGKDTQYF

j_call: TRBJ1-2
v_call: TRBV7-9
d_call: .
clone_size: many
cdr3_nt: TGTGCCAGCAGCGTCCGGTCAGACCTATATGGCTACACCTTC
cdr3_aa: CASSVRSDLYGYTF

j_call: TRBJ2-7
v_call: TRBV4-2
d_call: TRBD2
clone_size: many
cdr3_nt: TGTGCCAGCAGCCAAGAGAAGAGCGGGAGTGAGGAGCAGTACTTC
cdr3_aa: CASSQEKSGSEEQYF

j_call: TRBJ1-5
v_call: TRBV2
d_call: .
clone_size: many
cdr3_nt: TGTGCCAGCAGGGATACAGGGTCGGAACAGCCCCAGCATTTT
cdr3_aa: CASRDTGSEQPQHF

j_call: TRBJ1-5
v_call: TRBV18
d_call: .
clone_size: many
cdr3_nt: TGTGCCAGCTCACCACGATCGGTATCCGCAAGCAATCAGCCCCAGCATTTT
cdr3_aa: CASSPRSVSASNQPQHF

j_call: TRBJ1-5
v_call: TRBV3-1
d_call: TRBD1
clone_size: many
cdr3_nt: TGTGCCAGCAGCCTCAGGGGGACCCAGCCCCAGCATTTT
cdr3_aa: CASSLRGTQPQHF

j_call: TRBJ2-3
v_call: TRBV29-1
d_call: TRBD2
clone_size: .
cdr3_nt: TGCAGCGTTGAAGGGACTAGCAAAACAGATACGCAGTATTTT
cdr3_aa: CSVEGTSKTDTQYF

j_call: TRBJ2-7
v_call: TRBV18
d_call: TRBD1
clone_size: many
cdr3_nt: TGTGCCAGCTCACCGATGGACAGGGTCGAAAAATACGAGCAGTACTTC
cdr3_aa: CASSPMDRVEKYEQYF

j_call: TRBJ2-3
v_call: TRBV27
d_call: TRBD1
clone_size: .
cdr3_nt: TGTGCCGCGGGGCGGGACAGGATTACCGCGCAGTATTTT
cdr3_aa: CAAGRDRITAQYF

j_call: TRBJ1-5
v_call: TRBV28
d_call: .
clone_size: many
cdr3_nt: TGTGCCAGCAGTCACTCCCTCGGGCCGATCAATCAGCCCCAGCATTTT
cdr3_aa: CASSHSLGPINQPQHF

j_call: TRBJ2-1
v_call: TRBV11-2
d_call: .
clone_size: many
cdr3_nt: TGTGCCAGCAGCCGAGATGTACACAGCTCCTACAATGAGCAGTTCTTC
cdr3_aa: CASSRDVHSSYNEQFF

j_call: TRBJ1-1
v_call: TRBV6-5
d_call: TRBD1
clone_size: many
cdr3_nt: TGTGCCAGCAGTTACTCGGGACAGGGGGTAAGAACCGCTGAAGCTTTCTTT
cdr3_aa: CASSYSGQGVRTAEAFF

j_call: TRBJ1-1
v_call: TRBV20-1
d_call: .
clone_size: many
cdr3_nt: TGCAGTGCTAGAGATAGGGAGGCAGGGGCCCTGAAGGACACTGAAGCTTTCTTT
cdr3_aa: CSARDREAGALKDTEAFF

j_call: TRBJ1-3
v_call: TRBV3-1
d_call: .
clone_size: .
cdr3_nt: TGTGCCGGCAGCGTTGAGTGGAGCTCTGGAAACACCATATATTTT
cdr3_aa: CAGSVEWSSGNTIYF

j_call: TRBJ2-1
v_call: TRBV2
d_call: TRBD2
clone_size: many
cdr3_nt: TGTGCCAGCACTGACGATAGCGGGAGTGCCGGGTTCAGTGAGCAGTTCTTC
cdr3_aa: CASTDDSGSAGFSEQFF

j_call: TRBJ2-7
v_call: TRBV6-1
d_call: TRBD2
clone_size: many
cdr3_nt: TGTGCCAGCAGTGGGGGACTAGCGTCCTACGAGCAGTACTTC
cdr3_aa: CASSGGLASYEQYF

j_call: TRBJ2-7
v_call: TRBV18
d_call: TRBD2
clone_size: .
cdr3_nt: TGTGCCAGCTCACCATCCCCTAGCGGGAGTCCGAGGGAGCAGTACTTC
cdr3_aa: CASSPSPSGSPREQYF

j_call: TRBJ2-1
v_call: TRBV30
d_call: TRBD2
clone_size: many
cdr3_nt: TGTGCCTGGAGTTTGGGACTAGAGCAGTTCTTC
cdr3_aa: CAWSLGLEQFF

j_call: TRBJ1-5
v_call: TRBV28
d_call: .
clone_size: many
cdr3_nt: TGTGCCAGCAGATCCACACGTAGTCAGCCCCAGCATTTT
cdr3_aa: CASRSTRSQPQHF

j_call: TRBJ2-5
v_call: TRBV7-9
d_call: TRBD2
clone_size: many
cdr3_nt: TGTGCCAGCAGCTTAGTGGCTAGCGGGAGATCGTGGGAGACCCAGTACTTC
cdr3_aa: CASSLVASGRSWETQYF

j_call: TRBJ2-1
v_call: TRBV5-1
d_call: TRBD2
clone_size: many
cdr3_nt: TGCGCCAGCAGCGAAGTAGCGGGAGAGGGTAATGAGCAGTTCTTC
cdr3_aa: CASSEVAGEGNEQFF